This T cell receptor (beta chain) emerged from a study of T cell clonality in common variable immunodeficiency. V shed 1 base, J shed 4 bases, and the junction held 4 bases outside the gene matches. Per the germline V gene, CDR1 is KGHSH and CDR2 is LQKENI. The CDR3 is 16 residues long. Sequencing input was equivalent genomic DNA from CVID and controls. Sequencing used immunoSEQ multiplex PCR; TCRdb keeps in-frame clones, though not all of them. This record lists 40,000 to 45,000 clones, none seen once only, and the top ten clones contain about 1.3%. This clone occurred many times. From the germline J gene comes the end of the CDR3, since the read stops 3 residues before it.

Sequencing was performed on peripheral blood mononuclear cells. This chain connects TRBV18 to TRBJ1-1; 12 bases are a match to TRBD1. The receptor's source is a person aged 18 to 70 in good health. CDR3 sequence reads: CASSPQGTGGITEAFF. The CDR3 DNA, read in part, is TGTGCCAGCTCACCACAAGGGACAGGGGGCATCACTGAA.